This TCR beta chain comes out of a study of T cells and copy number aberrations in small-cell lung cancer. The germline V gene encodes CDR1 MNHNS and CDR2 SASEGT. This CDR3 is 12 amino acids long. V was shortened by 6 bases and J by 3 bases, with 8 bases between the two germline ends. Produced via immunoSEQ multiplex PCR; TCRdb's table is partial and in-frame only. The sample lists 2,500 to 3,000 clones; around 80% were seen once. To note about this clone: Its target is unknown.

Study-wide points: The tissue was entirely formalin-fixed and paraffin-embedded, which is known to produce sequencing artifacts. The study's sample size was small, so findings need validation. Versus adjacent lung, tumor T-cell richness and clonality were lower; density nonsignificantly.

The sequencing input was normal tissue next to the tumor. The TCR sequence derives from a man between 40 and 49 years old with small cell lung cancer. V usage is TRBV6-1 and J usage is TRBJ1-2; D is ambiguous. The CDR3 region is CASRGADYGYTF. The DNA for the CDR3 is TGTGCCAGCAGGGGAGCGGACTATGGCTACACCTTC.